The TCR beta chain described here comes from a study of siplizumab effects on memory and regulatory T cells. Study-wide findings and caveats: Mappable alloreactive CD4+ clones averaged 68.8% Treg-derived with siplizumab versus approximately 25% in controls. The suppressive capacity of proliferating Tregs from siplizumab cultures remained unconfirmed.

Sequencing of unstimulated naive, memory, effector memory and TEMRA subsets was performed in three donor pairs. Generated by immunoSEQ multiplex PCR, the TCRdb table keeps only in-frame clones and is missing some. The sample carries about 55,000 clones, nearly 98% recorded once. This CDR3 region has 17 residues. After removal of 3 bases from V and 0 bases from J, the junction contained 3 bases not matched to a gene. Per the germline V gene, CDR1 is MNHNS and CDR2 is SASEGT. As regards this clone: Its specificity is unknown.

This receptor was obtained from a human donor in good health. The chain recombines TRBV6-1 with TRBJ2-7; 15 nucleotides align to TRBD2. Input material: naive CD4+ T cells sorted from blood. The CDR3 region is CASSDGLAGGFSYEQYF. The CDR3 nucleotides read TGTGCCAGCAGTGACGGACTAGCGGGAGGGTTCTCCTACGAGCAGTACTTC.